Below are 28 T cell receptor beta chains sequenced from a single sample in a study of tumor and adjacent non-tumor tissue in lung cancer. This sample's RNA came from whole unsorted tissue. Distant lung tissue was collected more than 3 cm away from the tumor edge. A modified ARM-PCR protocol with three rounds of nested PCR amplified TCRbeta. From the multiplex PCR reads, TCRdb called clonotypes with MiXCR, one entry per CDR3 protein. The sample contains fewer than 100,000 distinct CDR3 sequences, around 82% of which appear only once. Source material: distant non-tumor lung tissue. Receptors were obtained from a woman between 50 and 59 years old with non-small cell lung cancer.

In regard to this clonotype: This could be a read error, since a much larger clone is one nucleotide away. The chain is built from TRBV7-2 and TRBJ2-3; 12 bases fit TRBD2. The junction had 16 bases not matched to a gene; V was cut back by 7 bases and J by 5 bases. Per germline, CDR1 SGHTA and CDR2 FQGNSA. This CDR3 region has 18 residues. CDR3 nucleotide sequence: TGTGCCAGCACCTCTCAAACGTTACTAGCGGGAGGCGGAGATACGCAGTATTTT. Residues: CASTSQTLLAGGGDTQYF.

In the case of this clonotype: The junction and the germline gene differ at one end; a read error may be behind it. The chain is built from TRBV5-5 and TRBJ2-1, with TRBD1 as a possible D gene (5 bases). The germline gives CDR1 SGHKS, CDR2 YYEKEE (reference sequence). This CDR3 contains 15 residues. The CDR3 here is CAGSFGQGAGNEQFF. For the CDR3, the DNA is TGTGCCGGCAGCTTCGGACAAGGGGCTGGCAATGAGCAGTTCTTC. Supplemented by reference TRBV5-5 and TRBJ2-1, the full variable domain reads DAGVTQSPTHLIKTRGQQVTLRCSPISGHKSVSWYQQVLGQGPQFIFQYYEKEERGRGNFPDRFSARQFPNYSSELNVNALLLGDSALYLCAGSFGQGAGNEQFFGPGTRLTVL.

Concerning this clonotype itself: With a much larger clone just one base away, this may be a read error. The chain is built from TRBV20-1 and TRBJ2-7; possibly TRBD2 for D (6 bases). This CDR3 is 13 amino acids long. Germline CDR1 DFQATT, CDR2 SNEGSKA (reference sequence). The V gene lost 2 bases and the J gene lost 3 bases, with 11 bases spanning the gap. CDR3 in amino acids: CSARTGAIYEQYF. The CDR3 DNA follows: TGCAGTGCTAGAACGGGAGCAATCTACGAGCAGTACTTC.

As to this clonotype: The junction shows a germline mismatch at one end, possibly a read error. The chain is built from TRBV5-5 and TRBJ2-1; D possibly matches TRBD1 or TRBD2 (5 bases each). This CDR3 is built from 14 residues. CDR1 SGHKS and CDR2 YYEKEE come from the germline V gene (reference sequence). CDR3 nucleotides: TGTGCTAGCAGCTCCGGGATAGGGGTCAATGAGCAGTTCTTC. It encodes CASSSGIGVNEQFF.

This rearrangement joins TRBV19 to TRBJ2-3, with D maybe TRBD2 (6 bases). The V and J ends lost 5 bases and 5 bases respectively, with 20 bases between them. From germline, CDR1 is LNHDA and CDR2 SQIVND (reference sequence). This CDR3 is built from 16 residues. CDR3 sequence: CASSASGTPNVDTQYF. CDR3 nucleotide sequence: TGTGCCAGTAGTGCCTCCGGGACTCCTAATGTAGATACGCAGTATTTT.

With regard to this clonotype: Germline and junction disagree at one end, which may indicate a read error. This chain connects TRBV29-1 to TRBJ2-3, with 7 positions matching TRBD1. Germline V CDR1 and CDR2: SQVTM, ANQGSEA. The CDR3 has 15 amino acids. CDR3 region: CSVEVRHRGTETQYF. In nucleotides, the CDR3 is TGCAGCGTGGAAGTCAGACACAGGGGAACAGAAACGCAGTATTTT.

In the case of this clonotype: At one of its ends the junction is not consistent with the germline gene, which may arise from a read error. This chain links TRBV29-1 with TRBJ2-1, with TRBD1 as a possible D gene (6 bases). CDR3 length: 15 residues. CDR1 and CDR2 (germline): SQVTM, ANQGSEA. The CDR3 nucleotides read TGCAGCTGTACTACCGGGATAGGGGGATACAATGAACAGTTCTTC. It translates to CSCTTGIGGYNEQFF.

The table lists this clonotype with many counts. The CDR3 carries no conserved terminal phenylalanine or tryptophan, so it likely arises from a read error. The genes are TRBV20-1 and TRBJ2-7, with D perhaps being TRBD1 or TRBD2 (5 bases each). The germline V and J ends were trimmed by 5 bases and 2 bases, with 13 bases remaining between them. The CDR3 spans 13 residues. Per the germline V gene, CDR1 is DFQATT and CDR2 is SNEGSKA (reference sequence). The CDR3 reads CSASGPHTYEQYL. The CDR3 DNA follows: TGCAGTGCTTCGGGGCCCCACACCTACGAGCAGTACCTC.

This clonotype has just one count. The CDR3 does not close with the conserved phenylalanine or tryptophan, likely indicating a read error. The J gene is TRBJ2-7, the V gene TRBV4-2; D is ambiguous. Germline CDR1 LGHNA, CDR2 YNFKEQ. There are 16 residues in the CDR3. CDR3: CASSHAVEAVPYEQYY. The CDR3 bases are TGTGCAAGCAGCCATGCAGTAGAGGCTGTCCCCTACGAGCAGTACTAC.

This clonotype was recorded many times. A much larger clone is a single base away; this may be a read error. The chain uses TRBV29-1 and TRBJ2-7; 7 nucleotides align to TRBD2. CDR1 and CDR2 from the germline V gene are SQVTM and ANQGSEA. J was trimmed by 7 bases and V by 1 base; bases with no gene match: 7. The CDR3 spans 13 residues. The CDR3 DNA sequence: TGCAGCGTTGAAGGGTGGCTAGCGGATGAGCAGTACTTC. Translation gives CSVEGWLADEQYF.

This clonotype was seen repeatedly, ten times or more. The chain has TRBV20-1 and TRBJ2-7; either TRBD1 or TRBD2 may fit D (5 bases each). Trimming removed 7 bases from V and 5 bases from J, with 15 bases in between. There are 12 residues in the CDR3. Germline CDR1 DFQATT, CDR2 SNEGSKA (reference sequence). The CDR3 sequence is CSGGAGTHEQYF. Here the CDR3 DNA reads TGCAGTGGTGGGGCAGGGACCCACGAGCAGTACTTC.

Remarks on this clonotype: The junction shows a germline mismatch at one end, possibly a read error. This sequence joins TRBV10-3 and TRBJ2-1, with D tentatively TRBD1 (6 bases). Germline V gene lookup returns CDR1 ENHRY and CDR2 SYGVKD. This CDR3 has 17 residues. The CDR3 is CAISETGRGRDYNDQSF. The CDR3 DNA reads TGTGCCATCAGTGAGACGGGCAGGGGCCGGGATTACAATGATCAGTCCTTC.

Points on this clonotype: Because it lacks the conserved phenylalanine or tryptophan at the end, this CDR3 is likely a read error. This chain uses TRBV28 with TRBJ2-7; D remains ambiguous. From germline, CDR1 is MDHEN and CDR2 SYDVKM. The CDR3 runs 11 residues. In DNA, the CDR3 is TGTGCCAGCAGCTTGAGGTACGGGCAGTACTTA. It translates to CASSLRYGQYL.

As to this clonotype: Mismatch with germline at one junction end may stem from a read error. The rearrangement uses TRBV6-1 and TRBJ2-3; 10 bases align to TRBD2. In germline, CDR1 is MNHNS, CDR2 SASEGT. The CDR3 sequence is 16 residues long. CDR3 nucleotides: TGTGCAAGCAGTGATACCTCAGCGGGAGGGCGCGATACGCAGTATTTT. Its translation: CASSDTSAGGRDTQYF.

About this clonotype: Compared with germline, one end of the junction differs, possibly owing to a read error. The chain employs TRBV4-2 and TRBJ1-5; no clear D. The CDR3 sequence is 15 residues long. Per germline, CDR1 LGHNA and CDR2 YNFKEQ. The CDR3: CVSSHDLSSNQPQLF. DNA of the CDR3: TGTGTCAGCAGCCATGACCTCAGTAGCAATCAGCCCCAGCTTTTT.

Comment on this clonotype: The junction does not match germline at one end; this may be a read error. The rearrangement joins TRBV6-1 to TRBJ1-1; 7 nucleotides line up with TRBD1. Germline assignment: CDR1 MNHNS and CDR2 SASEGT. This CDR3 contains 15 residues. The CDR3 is CTSSAMKQGNTKAFF. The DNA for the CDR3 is TGTACCAGCAGTGCGATGAAACAGGGGAACACTAAAGCTTTCTTT.

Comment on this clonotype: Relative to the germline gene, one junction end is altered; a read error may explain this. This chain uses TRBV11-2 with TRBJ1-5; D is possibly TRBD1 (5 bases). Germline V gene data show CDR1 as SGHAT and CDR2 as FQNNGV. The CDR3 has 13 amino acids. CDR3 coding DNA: TGTACCAGCAGTTTAGAGAACGGGGGGGTCCAGCATTTT. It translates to CTSSLENGGVQHF. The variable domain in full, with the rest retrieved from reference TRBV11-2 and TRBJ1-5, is EAGVAQSPRYKIIEKRQSVAFWCNPISGHATLYWYQQILGQGPKLLIQFQNNGVVDDSQLPKDRFSAERLKGVDSTLKIQPAKLEDSAVYLCTSSLENGGVQHFGDGTRLSIL.

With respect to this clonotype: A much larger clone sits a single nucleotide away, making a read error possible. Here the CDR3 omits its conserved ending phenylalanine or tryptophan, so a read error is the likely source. The CDR3 reads CASSEGLTQPQHY. In DNA form, the CDR3 reads TGTGCCAGCAGCGAAGGGTTAACACAGCCCCAGCATTAT. The V call is TRBV14, the J call TRBJ1-5; D not certain. Germline CDR1 SGHDN, CDR2 FVKESK. CDR3 length equals 13 residues. The V gene lost 5 bases and the J gene lost 7 bases, with 12 bases spanning the gap.

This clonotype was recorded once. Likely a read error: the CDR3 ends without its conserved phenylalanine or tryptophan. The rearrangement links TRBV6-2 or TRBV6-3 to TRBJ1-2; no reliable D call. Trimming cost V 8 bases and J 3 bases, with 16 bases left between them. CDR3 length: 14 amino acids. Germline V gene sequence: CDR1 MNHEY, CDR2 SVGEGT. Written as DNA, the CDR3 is TGTGCCAGCTGTTTGTCCCCCCGGCACTATGGCTACACCTTA. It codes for CASCLSPRHYGYTL.

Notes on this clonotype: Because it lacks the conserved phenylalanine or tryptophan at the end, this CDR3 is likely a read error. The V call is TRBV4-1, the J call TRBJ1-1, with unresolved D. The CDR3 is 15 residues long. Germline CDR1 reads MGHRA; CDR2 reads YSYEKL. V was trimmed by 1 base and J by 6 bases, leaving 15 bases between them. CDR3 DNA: TGCGCCAGCAGCCAAGTCCGGACTGTTGACGCTGAAGCTTTCTCT. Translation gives CASSQVRTVDAEAFS.

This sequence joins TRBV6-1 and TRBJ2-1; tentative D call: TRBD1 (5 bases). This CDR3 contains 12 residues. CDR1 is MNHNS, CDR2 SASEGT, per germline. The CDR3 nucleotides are TGTGCTAACAGTGAACAGACCCAGGGGCAGTTCTTC. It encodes CANSEQTQGQFF.

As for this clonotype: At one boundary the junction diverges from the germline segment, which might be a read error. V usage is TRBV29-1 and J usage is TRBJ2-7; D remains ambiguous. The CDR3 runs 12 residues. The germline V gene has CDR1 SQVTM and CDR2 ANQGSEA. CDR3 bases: TGCAGCGTTTTTACGGACCCCTACGAGAAGTACTTC. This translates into CSVFTDPYEKYF.

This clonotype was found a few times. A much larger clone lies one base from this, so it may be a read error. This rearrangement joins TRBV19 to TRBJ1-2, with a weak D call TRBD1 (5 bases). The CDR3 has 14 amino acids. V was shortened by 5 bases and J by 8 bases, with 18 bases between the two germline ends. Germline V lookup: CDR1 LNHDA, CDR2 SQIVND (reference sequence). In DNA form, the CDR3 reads TGTGCCAGTAGTTCGCGGGACTGGGTCGGCGGCTACACCTTC. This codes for CASSSRDWVGGYTF.

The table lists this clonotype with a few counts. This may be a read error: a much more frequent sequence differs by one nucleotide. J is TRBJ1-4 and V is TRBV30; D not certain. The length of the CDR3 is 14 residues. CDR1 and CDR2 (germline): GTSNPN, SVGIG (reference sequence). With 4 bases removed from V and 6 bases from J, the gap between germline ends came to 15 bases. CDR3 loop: CAWTRVGFDEKLFF. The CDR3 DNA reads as TGTGCCTGGACCCGGGTCGGTTTTGATGAAAAACTGTTTTTT.

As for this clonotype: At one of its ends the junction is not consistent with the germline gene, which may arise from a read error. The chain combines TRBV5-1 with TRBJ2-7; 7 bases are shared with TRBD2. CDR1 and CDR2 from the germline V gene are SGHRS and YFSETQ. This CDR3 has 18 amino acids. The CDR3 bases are TGCGTCAGCAGCGATCGGACTACCGGGAGGCCAATAACCTACGAGCAGTACTTC. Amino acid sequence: CVSSDRTTGRPITYEQYF. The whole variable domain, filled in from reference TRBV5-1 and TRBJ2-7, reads KAGVTQTPRYLIKTRGQQVTLSCSPISGHRSVSWYQQTPGQGLQFLFEYFSETQRNKGNFPGRFSGRQFSNSRSEMNVSTLELGDSALYLCVSSDRTTGRPITYEQYFGPGTRLTVT.

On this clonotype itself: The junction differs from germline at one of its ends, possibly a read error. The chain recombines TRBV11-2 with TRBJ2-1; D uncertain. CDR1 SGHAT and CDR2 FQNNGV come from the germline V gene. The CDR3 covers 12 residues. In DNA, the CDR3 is TGTACCAGTAGCCCGTCCAACAATGAGCAGTTCTTC. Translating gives CTSSPSNNEQFF.

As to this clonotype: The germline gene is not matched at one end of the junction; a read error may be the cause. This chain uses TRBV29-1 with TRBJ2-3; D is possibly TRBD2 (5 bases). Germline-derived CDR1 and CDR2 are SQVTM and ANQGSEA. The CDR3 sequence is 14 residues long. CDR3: CSVLVPDAGDTPYF. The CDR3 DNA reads TGCAGCGTTCTGGTTCCGGACGCCGGGGATACGCCGTATTTT.

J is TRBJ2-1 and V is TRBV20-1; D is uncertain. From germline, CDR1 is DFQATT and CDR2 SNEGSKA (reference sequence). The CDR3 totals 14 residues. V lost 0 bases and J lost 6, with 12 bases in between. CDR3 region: CSARDLWVGNEQFF. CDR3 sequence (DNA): TGCAGTGCTAGAGACCTTTGGGTGGGCAATGAGCAGTTCTTC.